Sequencing of this T cell receptor (beta chain) was carried out in a study of shared clonotypes between healthy human individuals. Study background: Every donor yielded three CD4 naive, three CD4 memory, two CD8 naive and one CD8 memory plate.

V lost 0 bases and J lost 12; bases outside the gene matches: 10. Germline CDR1 reads LNHNV; CDR2 reads YYDKDF (reference sequence). The CDR3 has 16 residues. Study-wide findings and caveats: Against clonotypes common to all four donors, non-shared ones had lower generation probabilities.

Remarks on this clone: The target antigen is unknown.

Donors were Caucasian adults residing in Nashville, Tennessee, USA. Profiling relied on immunoSEQ multiplex PCR, and the TCRdb table lists in-frame clones only, not all of them. Among approximately 2.4 million clones listed, approximately 94% were seen once. The chain uses TRBV15 and TRBJ2-1, with 11 positions matching TRBD2. This TCR derives from a man younger than 30 in good health. The sample was naive CD4+ T cells sorted from blood. The subset: CD45RA+ positively selected. DNA for the CDR3: TGTGCCACCAGCAGAGATATAGGTAGCGGGGGGGCCTGGCAGTTCTTC. Protein: CATSRDIGSGGAWQFF. Full variable domain (remainder filled in from reference TRBV15 and TRBJ2-1): DAMVIQNPRYQVTQFGKPVTLSCSQTLNHNVMYWYQQKSSQAPKLLFHYYDKDFNNEADTPDNFQSRRPNTSFCFLDIRSPGLGDTAMYLCATSRDIGSGGAWQFFGPGTRLTVL.